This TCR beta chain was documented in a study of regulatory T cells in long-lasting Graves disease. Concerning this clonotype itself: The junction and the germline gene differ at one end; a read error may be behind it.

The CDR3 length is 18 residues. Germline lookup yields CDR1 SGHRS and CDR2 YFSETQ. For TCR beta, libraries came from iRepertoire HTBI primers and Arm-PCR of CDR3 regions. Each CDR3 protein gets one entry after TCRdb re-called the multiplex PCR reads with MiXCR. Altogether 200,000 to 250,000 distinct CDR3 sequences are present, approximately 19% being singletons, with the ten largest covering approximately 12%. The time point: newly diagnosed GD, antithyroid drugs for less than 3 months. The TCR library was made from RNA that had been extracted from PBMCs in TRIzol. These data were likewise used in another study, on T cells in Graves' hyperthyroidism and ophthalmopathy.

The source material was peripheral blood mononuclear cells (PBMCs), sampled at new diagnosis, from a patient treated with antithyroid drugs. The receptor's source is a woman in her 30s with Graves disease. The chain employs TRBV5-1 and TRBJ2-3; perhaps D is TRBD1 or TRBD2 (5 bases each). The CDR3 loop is CSSSYPNYTGGYGDTQYF. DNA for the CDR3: TGTAGTTCGTCCTACCCTAATTATACTGGGGGATACGGAGATACGCAGTATTTT.